This entry lists 32 T cell receptor beta chains sequenced from one sample in a study of vaccination and CD4 T cells after COVID-19. TCRdb used MiXCR to reprocess the PCR reads, holding one entry per CDR3 protein. The table records tens of thousands of distinct CDR3 sequences, approximately 48% of them present only once. The time point was: late sampling 161 to 241 days after vaccination in three convalescent patients. The sample here was CD4+ T cells from blood, taken about 7 months after SARS-CoV-2 vaccination. These receptor sequences come from a human donor who had recovered from COVID-19.

V gene TRBV6-1 combines with J gene TRBJ2-7; the match to TRBD1 covers 7 bases. This CDR3 has 14 amino acids. The germline V gene has CDR1 MNHNS and CDR2 SASEGT. The ends lost 0 bases at V and 3 bases at J; junction bases unmatched: 2. DNA of the CDR3: TGTGCCAGCAGTGAAGCAGACAGGGACTACGAGCAGTACTTC. It codes for CASSEADRDYEQYF.

This clonotype was counted only a few times. The V call is TRBV7-8, the J call TRBJ2-5, with D uncertain. V shed 5 bases and J shed 2 bases, with 3 bases lying between them. CDR1 and CDR2 (germline): SGHVS, FQNEAQ. CDR3 length equals 11 residues. The CDR3 spells CASSDQETQYF. DNA for the CDR3: TGTGCCAGCAGCGATCAAGAGACCCAGTACTTC.

The chain couples TRBV21-1 to TRBJ2-7; TRBD2, the table's D call, lacks a check against the DNA. TRBV21-1 is an annotated pseudogene. The CDR3 covers 17 residues. This chain's CDR3 is CASSSRIAGGSSYEQYF. The DNA of the CDR3 is TGTGCCAGCAGCAGTCGTATAGCGGGAGGAAGCTCCTACGAGCAGTACTTC.

This clonotype has a handful of counts. The V and J genes are TRBV6-1 and TRBJ2-3; 12 nucleotides line up with TRBD1. With 8 bases clipped from V and 1 base from J, the junction kept 16 bases outside the gene matches. The germline gives CDR1 MNHNS, CDR2 SASEGT. This CDR3 is built from 19 residues. CDR3 DNA sequence: TGTGCCAGCCGATCCGGGACAGGGGGCTTGGCACTTGGCACAGATACGCAGTATTTT. Translation gives CASRSGTGGLALGTDTQYF.

The chain combines TRBV6-2 or TRBV6-3 with TRBJ2-3; TRBD1 agrees at 8 bases. This CDR3 contains 15 residues. V lost 5 bases and J lost 6; bases outside the gene matches: 10. Germline values: CDR1 MNHEY, CDR2 SVGEGT. CDR3 amino acids: CASSTYRGMVDTQYF. The DNA of the CDR3 is TGTGCCAGCAGTACCTACAGGGGGATGGTGGATACGCAGTATTTT.

Only a few counts were recorded for this clonotype. V is TRBV7-8 and J is TRBJ1-1, with D tentatively TRBD1 (5 bases). Trimming left V 0 bases short and J 7 bases short, with 6 bases between. The CDR3 is 12 amino acids. The germline V gene has CDR1 SGHVS and CDR2 FQNEAQ. The CDR3 sequence is CASSLAGREAFF. DNA for the CDR3: TGTGCCAGCAGCTTAGCGGGGCGTGAAGCTTTCTTT.

This rearrangement joins TRBV7-3 to TRBJ2-6, with 10 bases matching TRBD1. V was clipped by 5 bases and J by 0 bases; unmatched bases: 7. The length of the CDR3 is 18 residues. Germline CDR1 and CDR2: SGHTA and FQGTGA. As DNA, the CDR3 is TGTGCCAGCAGCCCCGCGGGACAGGGGAGCTCTGGGGCCAACGTCCTGACTTTC. Residues: CASSPAGQGSSGANVLTF.

The chain combines TRBV20-1 with TRBJ1-5, with D possibly TRBD1 on 5 matching bases. Deletions cut 5 bases from V and 1 base from J, with 24 bases between. The CDR3 runs to 18 residues. CDR1 and CDR2 from the germline V gene are DFQATT and SNEGSKA (reference sequence). CDR3 loop: CSAAGGLGQIISNQPQHF. For the CDR3, the DNA is TGCAGTGCTGCGGGGGGACTAGGGCAGATAATCAGCAATCAGCCCCAGCATTTT.

This clonotype was seen once. The rearrangement joins TRBV11-2 to TRBJ2-4; TRBD1 is a possible D gene (5 bases). Between the trimmed V and J ends, which lost 5 bases and 3 bases, there was a span of 14 bases. The CDR3 runs to 15 residues. Germline lookup yields CDR1 SGHAT and CDR2 FQNNGV. The chain's CDR3 is CASSPGMQGKNIQYF. The CDR3 coding sequence is TGTGCCAGCAGCCCAGGGATGCAGGGCAAAAACATTCAGTACTTC.

This clonotype was observed a few times. The V and J genes are TRBV7-2 and TRBJ2-1; 10 bases are a match to TRBD2. The germline V gene has CDR1 SGHTA and CDR2 FQGNSA. The CDR3 is 15 residues long. J lost 5 bases, V lost 5 bases, and 6 bases had no gene match. DNA of the CDR3: TGTGCCAGCAGCCTCGCTAGCGGGAGCCACAATGAGCAGTTCTTC. Protein sequence: CASSLASGSHNEQFF.

The rearrangement joins TRBV5-1 to TRBJ2-5, with D perhaps matching TRBD1 (5 bases). Per germline, CDR1 SGHRS and CDR2 YFSETQ. The V end was cut by 4 bases, the J end by 5 bases, with 15 bases between. The CDR3 is made up of 14 amino acids. CDR3 bases: TGCGCCAGCAGCCGTGCCAGGGTAGGGGAGACCCAGTACTTC. Translation: CASSRARVGETQYF.

This clonotype was detected only a few times. V is TRBV6-1 and J is TRBJ2-1, with 9 bases that match TRBD1. Germline V CDR1 and CDR2: MNHNS, SASEGT. The junction had 6 bases not matched to a gene; V was cut back by 7 bases and J by 5 bases. The CDR3 covers 14 residues. In nucleotides, the CDR3 is TGTGCCAGCAAGCCGGGACAGGGACACAATGAGCAGTTCTTC. Translation gives CASKPGQGHNEQFF.

A few counts support this clonotype. This sequence joins TRBV19 and TRBJ2-3; 8 bases fit TRBD2. Per germline, CDR1 LNHDA and CDR2 SQIVND (reference sequence). J lost 3 bases, V lost 5 bases, and 7 bases had no gene match. The CDR3 is 15 residues long. DNA for the CDR3: TGTGCCAGTAGTCCCGGCGGCGGGAGGACAGATACGCAGTATTTT. Translated: CASSPGGGRTDTQYF.

This rearrangement joins TRBV28 to TRBJ2-1; D is unclear. Trimming removed 10 bases from V and 5 bases from J, with 15 bases in between. Germline V gene lookup returns CDR1 MDHEN and CDR2 SYDVKM. This CDR3 region has 13 residues. As DNA, the CDR3 is TGTGCCACTACGAGATTGCTTAACAATGAGCAGTTCTTC. Residues: CATTRLLNNEQFF.

J is TRBJ2-3 and V is TRBV7-6; D might be TRBD1 or TRBD2, each matching 6 bases. The V gene's germline CDR1 is SGHVS and CDR2 FNYEAQ. The V and J ends lost 1 base and 3 bases respectively, with 14 bases between them. This CDR3 is 16 amino acids long. The CDR3 nucleotides read TGTGCCAGCAGCTTAGGCGGGACACGAGGAACAGATACGCAGTATTTT. Protein: CASSLGGTRGTDTQYF.

This clonotype was picked up a small number of times. V gene TRBV6-1 combines with J gene TRBJ1-4; no clear D gene. Germline CDR1 MNHNS, CDR2 SASEGT. Trimming took off 6 bases at V and 12 bases at J, with 20 bases between the two ends. The CDR3 consists of 14 residues. The CDR3 DNA reads TGTGCCAGCAGCTTGGGAACGGAATATAATGAACTGTTTTTT. Amino acid sequence: CASSLGTEYNELFF.

The rearrangement joins TRBV28 to TRBJ1-5, with D uncertain. This CDR3 spans 16 amino acids. Trimming stripped 8 bases from V and 2 bases from J, with 19 bases between. Germline V gene sequence: CDR1 MDHEN, CDR2 SYDVKM. The CDR3 sequence: CASRRSRLSGNQPQHF. The DNA of the CDR3 is TGTGCCAGCCGCCGATCTCGGCTTAGCGGCAATCAGCCCCAGCATTTT.

This chain joins TRBV6-1 and TRBJ2-3; D unresolved. Germline V gene data show CDR1 as MNHNS and CDR2 as SASEGT. Trimming stripped 7 bases from V and 6 bases from J, with 8 bases between. The CDR3 has 11 residues. The CDR3 is CASMGSDTQYF. The CDR3 DNA follows: TGTGCCAGCATGGGGTCCGATACGCAGTATTTT.

There are a few counts of this clonotype. The chain combines TRBV7-2 with TRBJ2-4, with TRBD2 identical over 11 bases. Trimming took 5 bases from V and 6 from J; bases not matched to a gene: 9. There are 16 residues in the CDR3. In germline, CDR1 is SGHTA, CDR2 FQGNSA. In DNA, the CDR3 is TGTGCCAGCAGCAAATATAGCGGGAGGGCCGGAAACATTCAGTACTTC. It yields the protein CASSKYSGRAGNIQYF. Full variable domain (rest looked up from reference TRBV7-2 and TRBJ2-4): GAGVSQSPSNKVTEKGKDVELRCDPISGHTALYWYRQSLGQGLEFLIYFQGNSAPDKSGLPSDRFSAERTGGSVSTLTIQRTQQEDSAVYLCASSKYSGRAGNIQYFGAGTRLSVL.

This clonotype was seen more than once but under ten times. The V and J genes are TRBV20-1 and TRBJ2-3; the D call may be TRBD1 or TRBD2 (5 bases each). Deletions cut 6 bases from V and 2 bases from J, with 15 bases between. The CDR3 runs 14 residues. The germline V gene has CDR1 DFQATT and CDR2 SNEGSKA (reference sequence). The chain's CDR3 is CSALDLGTTDTQYF. The DNA for the CDR3 is TGCAGTGCCCTCGACCTAGGGACCACAGATACGCAGTATTTT.

This clonotype was observed a few times. The genes are TRBV20-1 and TRBJ1-2; TRBD1 matches at 8 bases. Germline loops: CDR1 DFQATT, CDR2 SNEGSKA (reference sequence). V shed 5 bases, J shed 7 bases, and the junction held 12 bases outside the gene matches. This CDR3 comprises 14 residues. CDR3 nucleotides: TGCAGTGCTGACTTCGGACAGGGAAGGAGTGGCTACACCTTC. This sequence encodes CSADFGQGRSGYTF.

J is TRBJ2-3 and V is TRBV20-1; a possible D gene is TRBD2 (6 bases). V was pared by 3 bases and J by 3 bases, with 13 bases between. CDR3 length equals 14 residues. Germline CDR1 is DFQATT and CDR2 is SNEGSKA (reference sequence). The CDR3 DNA sequence: TGCAGTGCTAGGATTAGCGGATTAACAGATACGCAGTATTTT. Protein sequence: CSARISGLTDTQYF.

V is TRBV5-1 and J is TRBJ1-5; tentatively, D is TRBD1 (5 bases). This CDR3 is 15 amino acids long. From germline, CDR1 is SGHRS and CDR2 YFSETQ. V dropped 4 bases and J dropped 0 bases, with 11 bases sitting between them. CDR3 sequence (DNA): TGCGCCAGCAGCCTTGACAGCTATAGCAATCAGCCCCAGCATTTT. Its protein is CASSLDSYSNQPQHF. Complete variable domain (other parts from reference TRBV5-1 and TRBJ1-5): KAGVTQTPRYLIKTRGQQVTLSCSPISGHRSVSWYQQTPGQGLQFLFEYFSETQRNKGNFPGRFSGRQFSNSRSEMNVSTLELGDSALYLCASSLDSYSNQPQHFGDGTRLSIL.

The chain couples TRBV28 to TRBJ1-6; unclear D gene. Trimming took off 4 bases at V and 6 bases at J, with 13 bases between the two ends. The CDR3 extends over 15 amino acids. Germline CDR1 and CDR2: MDHEN and SYDVKM. The CDR3 loop reads CASSSFDKTNSPLHF. In nucleotides, the CDR3 is TGTGCCAGCAGTTCGTTTGATAAGACTAATTCACCCCTCCACTTT.

The chain recombines TRBV6-1 with TRBJ2-1, with 7 bases lining up with TRBD1. The germline V gene has CDR1 MNHNS and CDR2 SASEGT. The CDR3 totals 14 residues. V was clipped by 7 bases and J by 7 bases; unmatched bases: 10. In nucleotides, the CDR3 is TGTGCCAGCAAACAAGACAGGGTGGAAAATGAGCAGTTCTTC. It specifies CASKQDRVENEQFF.

This clonotype was counted a few times. The rearrangement links TRBV20-1 to TRBJ2-5; 14 nucleotides match TRBD2. CDR3 length equals 21 residues. Germline trimming cut 1 base from V and 2 bases from J; bases unmatched to any gene: 18. CDR1 is DFQATT and CDR2 is SNEGSKA in the germline V gene (reference sequence). In nucleotides, the CDR3 is TGCAGTGCTAGAGCGGGTAGTTGGGGACTAGCGGGAGCAGGGGGTCAAGAGACCCAGTACTTC. Translating it yields CSARAGSWGLAGAGGQETQYF.

The rearrangement uses TRBV20-1 and TRBJ2-7, with 10 bases lining up with TRBD2. The CDR3 spans 14 residues. The V gene end was trimmed by 3 bases and the J gene end by 4 bases; junction bases not matched to a gene: 6. CDR1 is DFQATT and CDR2 is SNEGSKA in the germline V gene (reference sequence). The CDR3: CSASKAGGSYEQYF. In nucleotides, the CDR3 is TGCAGTGCTAGTAAAGCGGGAGGGTCTTACGAGCAGTACTTC.

This clonotype turned up a few times. The chain joins TRBV10-3 to TRBJ2-5, with a possible D match to TRBD1 (5 bases). In germline, CDR1 is ENHRY, CDR2 SYGVKD. CDR3 length: 13 amino acids. The V and J ends lost 6 bases and 2 bases respectively, with 10 bases between them. The CDR3: CAIRKQGQETQYF. The CDR3 nucleotides read TGTGCCATCAGGAAGCAGGGACAAGAGACCCAGTACTTC.

The gene calls are TRBV7-2 and TRBJ2-1; TRBD2 agrees at 15 bases. The germline V gene encodes CDR1 SGHTA and CDR2 FQGNSA. The CDR3 has 17 amino acids. J was trimmed by 2 bases and V by 1 base; bases with no gene match: 0. This CDR3 is CASSLGTSGRAYNEQFF. DNA for the CDR3: TGTGCCAGCAGCTTAGGGACTAGCGGGAGGGCCTACAATGAGCAGTTCTTC. Filled out from reference TRBV7-2 and TRBJ2-1, the complete variable domain reads GAGVSQSPSNKVTEKGKDVELRCDPISGHTALYWYRQSLGQGLEFLIYFQGNSAPDKSGLPSDRFSAERTGGSVSTLTIQRTQQEDSAVYLCASSLGTSGRAYNEQFFGPGTRLTVL.

CDR3 coding DNA: TGTGCCAGCAGCTTAGCCCGACAGACCACTGAAGCTTTCTTT. Amino acid sequence: CASSLARQTTEAFF. The rearrangement uses TRBV7-9 and TRBJ1-1; TRBD1 might be the D (5 bases). The V and J ends lost 0 bases and 4 bases respectively, with 9 bases between them. This CDR3 is built from 14 residues. Germline V gives CDR1 SEHNR, CDR2 FQNEAQ (reference sequence).

V gene TRBV20-1 combines with J gene TRBJ1-5; possible D gene TRBD1, 6 bases. With 0 bases removed from V and 6 bases from J, the gap between germline ends came to 15 bases. The germline gives CDR1 DFQATT, CDR2 SNEGSKA (reference sequence). This CDR3 comprises 15 residues. The CDR3 sequence is CSARDHGGAAQPQHF. The CDR3 DNA reads TGCAGTGCTAGAGATCACGGGGGGGCGGCTCAGCCCCAGCATTTT.

The genes are TRBV7-9 and TRBJ2-7; D is possibly TRBD1 (6 bases). Germline V gene sequence: CDR1 SEHNR, CDR2 FQNEAQ (reference sequence). V was cut by 5 bases and J by 7 bases, with 12 bases left in between. The CDR3 runs to 12 residues. The CDR3 DNA follows: TGTGCCAGCAGCCAGACAGGTTGGGAGCAGTACTTC. Residues: CASSQTGWEQYF.